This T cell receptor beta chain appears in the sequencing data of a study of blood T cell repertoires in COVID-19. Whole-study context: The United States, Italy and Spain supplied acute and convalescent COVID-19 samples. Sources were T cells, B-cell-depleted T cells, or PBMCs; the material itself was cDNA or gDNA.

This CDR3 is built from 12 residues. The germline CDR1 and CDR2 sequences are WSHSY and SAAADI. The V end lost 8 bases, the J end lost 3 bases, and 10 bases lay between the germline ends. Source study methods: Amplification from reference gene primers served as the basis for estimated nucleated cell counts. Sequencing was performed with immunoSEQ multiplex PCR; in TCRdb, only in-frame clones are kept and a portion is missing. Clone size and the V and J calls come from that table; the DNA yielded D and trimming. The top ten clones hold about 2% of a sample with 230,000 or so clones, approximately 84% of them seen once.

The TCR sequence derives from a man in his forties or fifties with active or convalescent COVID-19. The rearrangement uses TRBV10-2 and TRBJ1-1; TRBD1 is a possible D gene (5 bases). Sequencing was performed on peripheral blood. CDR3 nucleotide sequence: TGCGCCAGCTCCCGGGGGGACACTGAAGCTTTCTTT. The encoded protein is CASSRGDTEAFF.